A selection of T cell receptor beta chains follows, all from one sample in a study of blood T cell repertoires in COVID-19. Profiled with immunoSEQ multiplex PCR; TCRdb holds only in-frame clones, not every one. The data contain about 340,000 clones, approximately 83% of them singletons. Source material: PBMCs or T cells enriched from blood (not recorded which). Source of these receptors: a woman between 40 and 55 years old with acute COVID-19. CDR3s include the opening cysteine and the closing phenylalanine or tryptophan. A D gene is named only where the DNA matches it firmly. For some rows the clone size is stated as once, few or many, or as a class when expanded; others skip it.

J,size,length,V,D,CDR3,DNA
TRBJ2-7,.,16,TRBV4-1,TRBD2,CASSQPGTRRFYEQYF,TGCGCCAGCAGCCAACCCGGGACTAGAAGATTTTACGAGCAGTACTTC
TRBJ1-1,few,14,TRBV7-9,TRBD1,CASSSDRMNTEAFF,TGTGCCAGCAGCTCGGACAGGATGAACACTGAAGCTTTCTTT
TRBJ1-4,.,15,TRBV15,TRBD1,CATSSWTGDNEKLFF,TGTGCCACCAGCAGCTGGACAGGAGATAATGAAAAACTGTTTTTT
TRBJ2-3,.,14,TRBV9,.,CASSAGRNTDTQYF,TGTGCCAGCAGCGCGGGTCGTAACACAGATACGCAGTATTTT
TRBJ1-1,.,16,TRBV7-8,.,CASSLRLGQSNTEAFF,TGTGCCAGCAGCTTACGGTTAGGACAGTCGAACACTGAAGCTTTCTTT
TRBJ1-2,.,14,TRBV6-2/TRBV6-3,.,CASSTPGAPRAYTF,TGTGCCAGCAGTACGCCAGGGGCCCCCCGGGCCTACACCTTC
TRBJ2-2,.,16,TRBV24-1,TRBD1,CATREAGQGDTGELFF,TGTGCCACCAGGGAAGCGGGACAGGGGGACACCGGGGAGCTGTTTTTT
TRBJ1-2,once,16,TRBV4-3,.,CASSQDSGEGGYGYTF,TGCGCCAGCAGCCAAGATAGTGGGGAGGGGGGCTATGGCTACACCTTC
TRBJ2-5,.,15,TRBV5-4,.,CASSPPGSGKETQYF,TGTGCCAGCAGCCCCCCCGGGTCGGGGAAGGAGACCCAGTACTTC
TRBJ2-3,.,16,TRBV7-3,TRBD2,CASSPRAGGPLDTQYF,TGTGCCAGCAGCCCGAGGGCGGGAGGGCCTCTTGATACGCAGTATTTT
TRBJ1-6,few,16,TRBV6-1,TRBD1,CASSVSYGQGDSPLHF,TGTGCCAGCAGTGTGAGTTACGGACAGGGTGATTCACCCCTCCACTTT
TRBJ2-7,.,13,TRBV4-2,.,CASSHRGIYEQYF,TGTGCCAGCAGCCACAGGGGTATCTACGAGCAGTACTTC
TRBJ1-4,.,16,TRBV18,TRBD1,CASSPYRGATNEKLFF,TGTGCCAGCTCACCATACAGGGGAGCAACTAATGAAAAACTGTTTTTT
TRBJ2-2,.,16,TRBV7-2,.,CASSLATVANTGELFF,TGTGCCAGCAGCTTAGCGACAGTCGCGAACACCGGGGAGCTGTTTTTT